This TCR beta chain was recovered during a study of T cell repertoires in cytomegalovirus infection (dated by TCRdb to between 2017 and 2020). Some background on the complete study: Donor HLA type was relevant to the analysis, as public TCR beta signatures indicated carriage of CMV infection together with the matching HLA type.

A word on this clonotype: Which antigen it targets is not known. Per-nucleotide qualities are absent, and no much larger clonotype sits a single base away.

Sequencing was performed on an Illumina HiSeq 1500. The raw public reads went through TCRdb reprocessing: fastp at Q25, MiXCR clone calling, in-frame beta chains kept. Rows matching on CDR3 protein sequence are summarized as one entry with the most common DNA and genes. This sample holds 250,000 to 300,000 distinct CDR3 sequences; roughly a quarter were observed only once. Clones ranked in the top ten supply around 13% of the sample. Broad study findings and their caveats: The ex vivo response was dominated by HLA-C-restricted CMV-specific TCR beta clonotypes, which also provided the single most frequent clonotype in two of eight donors. Cumulative frequency of public TCR beta family members discriminated carriers of CMV infection plus the relevant HLA type in this cohort and an independent roughly 320-donor cohort.

Trimming takes 6 bases from V and 0 bases from J, and the germline ends sit 15 bases apart. CDR1 and CDR2, looked up from the germline V gene, are MNHNS and SASEGT. Spanning cysteine to phenylalanine, the CDR3 consists of 15 amino acids. Solely the CDR3 DNA is kept, with 45 bases framed from the first base. The chain is assembled from TRBV6-1 and TRBJ2-7; the best D guess is TRBD2, with 6 bases matching. The sequence came from a human donor in good health (CMV status not recorded). Some clones in this sample may be carry-over from other donors' samples. Sequenced input: PBMCs. The DNA sequence follows: TGTGCCAGCAGAGTTCTAGCGTTCAGCTCCTACGAGCAGTACTTC. This is translated as CASRVLAFSSYEQYF.